This TCR beta chain originates from a study of blood T cell repertoires in COVID-19. Across the whole study: Acute and convalescent COVID-19 specimens originated in the United States, Italy and Spain. From T cells, B-cell-depleted T cells, or PBMCs came the material, which was cDNA or gDNA.

Sequencing was performed with immunoSEQ multiplex PCR; in TCRdb, only in-frame clones are kept and a portion is missing. The table includes hundreds of thousands of clones, approximately 90% detected once. V lost 0 bases, J lost 2 bases, and 1 base stayed unmatched. CDR3 size: 15 residues. The germline V gene encodes CDR1 MNHEY and CDR2 SVGAGI. Specimen: peripheral blood. V usage is TRBV6-5 and J usage is TRBJ2-5, with 9 bases that match TRBD1. This sequence was found in a woman under 40 with acute or convalescent COVID-19. The CDR3 DNA is TGTGCCAGCAGTTACTCGGGGACAGGGCAAGAGACCCAGTACTTC. It translates to CASSYSGTGQETQYF.